This TCR beta chain derives from a study of cytomegalovirus exposure and HLA in healthy donors. PCR was performed using 60 Vbeta and 13 Jbeta primers. Sequencing used immunoSEQ multiplex PCR; TCRdb keeps in-frame clones, though not all of them. This sample has 100,000 to 150,000 clones, with roughly 75% found just once. The CDR3 runs 13 residues. The germline V gene has CDR1 GTSNPN and CDR2 SVGIG (reference sequence). V was cut by 2 bases and J by 3 bases, with 10 bases left in between. Material for sequencing was PBMCs. The TCR comes from a man in his thirties or forties in good health and CMV-seropositive. The chain is built from TRBV30 and TRBJ1-2; D call uncertain. The CDR3 coding sequence is TGTGCCTGGAGTAATGGCATCGACTATGGCTACACCTTC. This encodes CAWSNGIDYGYTF.